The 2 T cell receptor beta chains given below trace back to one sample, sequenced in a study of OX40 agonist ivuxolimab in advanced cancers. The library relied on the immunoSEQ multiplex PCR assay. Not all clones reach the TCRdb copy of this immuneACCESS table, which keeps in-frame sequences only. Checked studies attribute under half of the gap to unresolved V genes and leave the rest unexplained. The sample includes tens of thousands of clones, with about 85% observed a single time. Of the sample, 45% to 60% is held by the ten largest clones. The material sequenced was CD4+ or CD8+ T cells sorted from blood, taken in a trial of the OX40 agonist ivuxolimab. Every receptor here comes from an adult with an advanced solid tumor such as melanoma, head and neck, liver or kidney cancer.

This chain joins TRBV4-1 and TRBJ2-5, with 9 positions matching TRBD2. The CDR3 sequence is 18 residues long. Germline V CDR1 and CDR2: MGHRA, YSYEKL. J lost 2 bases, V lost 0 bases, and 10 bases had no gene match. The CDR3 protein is CASSQDQRLAGYQETQYF. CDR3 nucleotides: TGCGCCAGCAGCCAAGATCAAAGGCTAGCGGGATATCAAGAGACCCAGTACTTC.

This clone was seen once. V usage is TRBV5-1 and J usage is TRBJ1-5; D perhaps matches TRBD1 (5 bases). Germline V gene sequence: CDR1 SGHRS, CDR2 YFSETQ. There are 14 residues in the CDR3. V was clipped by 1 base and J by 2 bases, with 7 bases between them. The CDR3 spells CASSLKQGNQPQHF. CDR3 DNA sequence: TGCGCCAGCAGCTTGAAACAGGGCAATCAGCCCCAGCATTTT.